Listed here is a single T cell receptor beta chain. Its target is unknown. A read error may produce the germline difference seen at one junction end. The data originate from a study of blood T cells in healthy people across ages. Findings and caveats of the study: Strong correlation existed between TCR beta diversity and naive T cell percentage. The recorded TCR beta diversity per million T cells decreased in a roughly linear manner with age.

The germline V gene encodes CDR1 DFQATT and CDR2 SNEGSKA (reference sequence). The CDR3 sequence is 16 residues long. The second PCR ran about 6 to 12 cycles with a sample-barcoded 5' primer and J-beta primers. MiXCR, run by TCRdb on the 5' RACE reads, gives a single entry per CDR3 protein. This sample has approximately 1.5 million distinct CDR3 sequences, with 35% to 45% found just once. This chain links TRBV20-1 with TRBJ2-7; the match to TRBD2 covers 16 bases. The sequence was collected from a woman under 30 in good health. The sequencing sample was made of blood. The CDR3 spells CGAPGTSGRAWYEQYF. The CDR3 nucleotides are TGCGGTGCTCCCGGGACTAGCGGGAGGGCCTGGTACGAGCAGTACTTC.